Listed below are T cell receptor beta chains from one sample, sequenced in a study of CD8 T cells in ankylosing spondylitis. From the 5' RACE reads, TCRdb called clonotypes with MiXCR, one entry per CDR3 protein. Among 300,000 to 350,000 distinct CDR3 sequences listed, more than 9% were seen once. Sequenced input: blood, either unsorted or a sorted T cell fraction (not recorded which). The receptors were sampled from a female donor with ankylosing spondylitis or in good health (not recorded which). The CDR3 runs from the conserved cysteine through the conserved F or W.

v_call	j_call	cdr3_aa
TRBV20-1	TRBJ1-5	CSARTRNGPQHF
TRBV5-1	TRBJ1-2	CASSPFPGGNGYTF
TRBV29-1	TRBJ2-3	CSHNPGAGDTQYF
TRBV3-1	TRBJ2-6	CASTSTNSGANVLTF
TRBV10-2	TRBJ1-3	CASARGLDGNTIYF
TRBV20-1	TRBJ2-3	CSAGGDLLAGGTDTQYF
TRBV7-2	TRBJ2-2	CASRRDGNTGELFF
TRBV5-6	TRBJ2-7	CASSLLGASRSSYEQYF
TRBV6-2/TRBV6-3	TRBJ2-1	CASLRDRVYNEQFF
TRBV5-1	TRBJ2-7	CASSLIVGNSYEQYF
TRBV20-1	TRBJ2-3	CSARRYTDTQYF
TRBV7-2	TRBJ1-5	CASSRDRSRNQPQHF
TRBV28	TRBJ2-1	CASSLPAQGAGEQFF
TRBV11-1	TRBJ2-2	CASSHRGNTGELFF
TRBV5-1	TRBJ2-1	CASSLGGGRAMDEQFF
TRBV20-1	TRBJ1-4	CSARDPRKLFF
TRBV10-1	TRBJ2-5	CASSESTGRETQYF
TRBV5-1	TRBJ2-1	CASSFLISSYNEQFF
TRBV7-2	TRBJ2-3	CASSLTGNTQYF
TRBV28	TRBJ1-6	CASSFEDRTNSPLHF
TRBV3-1	TRBJ2-7	CASSQGRTGYGYEQYF
TRBV7-6	TRBJ1-5	CASSLAWGAGSNQPQHF
TRBV19	TRBJ2-2	CASSTTGGIAGELFF
TRBV10-3	TRBJ1-5	CAGTRQLNQPQHF
TRBV7-3	TRBJ1-1	CASSLTRTGGQAEAFF
TRBV12-3/TRBV12-4	TRBJ2-7	CASRGQGMKGEQYF
TRBV5-1	TRBJ2-7	CASSYTLGLALNEQYF
TRBV12-3/TRBV12-4	TRBJ1-2	CASSLPVGVYTF
TRBV7-9	TRBJ2-7	CASRAGTDSYEQYF
TRBV3-1	TRBJ2-3	CASSQGEADTQYF
TRBV24-1	TRBJ1-2	CATSDPPDYGYTF
TRBV12-3/TRBV12-4	TRBJ2-7	CASSYGASYEQYF
TRBV7-8	TRBJ1-4	CASSLFFGDRDEKLFF
TRBV20-1	TRBJ2-7	CSARDGVNYEQYF
TRBV20-1	TRBJ1-6	CSARDDEWNSPLHF
TRBV7-9	TRBJ1-1	CASSFRKGEAFF
TRBV11-1	TRBJ2-1	CASSPRVAGGRPGSRNEQFF
TRBV6-1	TRBJ1-1	CASSELVEAFF
TRBV10-3	TRBJ2-5	CATGVGVETQYF
TRBV20-1	TRBJ1-5	CSATRQGNSNQPQHF
TRBV20-1	TRBJ2-7	CSAFGTESYEQYF
TRBV24-1	TRBJ2-6	CATSDTRVTGANVLTF
TRBV7-9	TRBJ2-2	CASALDTGELFF
TRBV5-1	TRBJ2-3	CASSGRRADFTDTQYF
TRBV10-2	TRBJ2-7	CASSENTGTGEQYF